This T cell receptor (beta chain) was recorded in a study of PD-L1 blockade in urothelial cancer. Study-level information: Prior chemotherapy regimens per patient numbered 0 to 3.

As to time point: peripheral blood 6 weeks after treatment start. Sequencing used immunoSEQ multiplex PCR; TCRdb keeps in-frame clones, though not all of them. Here the sample spans around 100,000 clones, around 93% being singletons. The receptor's source is a man aged 60 to 75 with urothelial cancer. The starting material was PBMCs, obtained around atezolizumab (anti-PD-L1) treatment.

The DNA for the CDR3 is TGTGCCAGCTCGCCGCGGCAGGGGCCGTCCTCTGGAAACACCATATATTTT. Residues: CASSPRQGPSSGNTIYF. The chain uses TRBV18 and TRBJ1-3, with a weak D call TRBD1 (6 bases). Germline loops: CDR1 KGHSH, CDR2 LQKENI. This CDR3 region has 17 residues. Trimming shortened V by 6 bases and J by 0 bases, and 18 bases separated the two germline ends.